Described below is a single T cell receptor (beta chain) sequence and its context. This clonotype was seen only a few times. There is no known antigen for this receptor. Base-call qualities are not available, and no considerably larger clone is one nucleotide away. The library was produced with 5' RACE. TCRbeta was amplified in two rounds of PCR using Phusion High-Fidelity polymerase, and the primers added sample-specific barcodes. TCRbeta libraries were generated by template-switch cDNA synthesis with SMARTScribe reverse transcriptase and a TRBC-specific primer. After barcoding, samples were pooled and then prepared using the NEBNext Ultra DNA Library Prep Kit for Illumina. Sequencing of the libraries took place on an Illumina MiSeq using the MiSeq reagent kit v2, 300 cycles. The authors' pipeline ran thus. Reads were demultiplexed by barcode with Jemultiplexer and aligned with MiTCR using default parameters. VDJtools removed non-functional sequences, and clonotypes were defined by amino acid sequence, with clonotype frequencies based on assigned sequence reads. The clonal space homeostasis analysis grouped clonotypes by frequency into over-represented (0.05-1), large, medium and small bins. TCRdb handled the public reads itself, with Q25 trimming in fastp and clone calling in MiXCR, and kept productive beta chains. Every entry covers one CDR3 protein and lists the most common genes and DNA from its rows. The V and J calls and clone size are TCRdb's, not the authors'. Recorded for this sample are just under 1,500 distinct CDR3 sequences; around 64% of them occurred a single time. Around half of the sample goes to the ten largest clones.

This entry belongs to a study of MAIT cells during Salmonella Paratyphi A infection (dated by TCRdb to the late 2010s). With respect to the entire study: A single dose of 1-5x10^3 CFU of S. Paratyphi A strain NVGH308 was ingested by adult volunteers aged 18 to 60. Starting at diagnosis, the diagnosed volunteers took ciprofloxacin 500 mg twice daily for 14 days. General findings and caveats noted by the study authors: MAIT TRBV usage was found to be oligoclonal, with TRBV20 and TRBV6 favoured, and appeared to be unchanged by infection. The availability of volunteer samples limited the sample sizes, but these sizes were considered adequate to detect differences between groups. The space taken up by over-represented MAIT clonotypes dropped significantly from baseline to mid-infection (0.17 to 0.10), while post-infection showed no significant difference. Diagnosed volunteers showed more expansion or contraction among top five MAIT clonotypes than healthy controls (around 0.57 versus 0.12), suggesting infection-driven repertoire reshaping.

Per the publication, the time point label means: after infection, following antibiotic treatment. MAIT cells were defined as Valpha7.2+ CD161+ T cells and were identified and sorted by flow cytometry. Circulating MAIT cell TCRbeta repertoires were profiled longitudinally in several volunteers who developed enteric fever after controlled oral challenge with live Salmonella Paratyphi A. Each diagnosed volunteer contributed MAIT cell samples at pre-infection, mid-infection and post-infection timepoints. A diagnosis of enteric fever required Paratyphi A bacteremia and/or a persistent fever above 38 degrees C that lasted more than 12 hours. Challenged volunteers were diagnosed with infection sometime between day 4 and day 7 after challenge. For RNA extraction, between about 4,500 and 10,000 MAIT cells from each sample were sorted straight into RNAqueous-Micro lysis buffer. Lymphoprep gradient centrifugation was used to isolate peripheral blood mononuclear cells from both the blood samples and the leukocyte cones. Cells were sorted on either a BD FACSAria Fusion or a BD FACSAria III sorter.

The CDR3 numbers 14 residues from cysteine through phenylalanine. The CDR3 DNA has 42 bases and is translated from base 1. CDR1 MRHNA and CDR2 SNTAGT are derived from the germline V gene. V ends up 2 bases short and J 4 bases short, with an unmatched junction base count of 0. The sequence links TRBV6-4 to TRBJ2-3; TRBD1 matches 10 bases in the middle. This material consisted of MAIT cells from blood, taken at the last sampling point of the challenge study. This sequence was found in a person aged 18 to 70 who was deliberately infected with Salmonella Paratyphi A in a paratyphoid fever challenge study. CDR3 reads: CASSDGQGADTQYF. The DNA reads TGTGCCAGCAGTGACGGACAGGGGGCAGATACGCAGTATTTT.